This T cell receptor beta chain was observed in a study of cytomegalovirus exposure and HLA in healthy donors. The PCR contained 60 Vbeta and 13 Jbeta primers. Repertoires were generated with immunoSEQ multiplex PCR, while TCRdb's copy carries only in-frame clones and drops some. The sample lists approximately 100,000 clones; roughly 71% were seen once. This clone occurred a few times. Its cognate antigen is unknown. Study-wide results and caveats: DRB1 showed the most TCR associations and HLA-C the fewest in a later analysis, as rates varied by HLA locus.

The germline V and J ends were trimmed by 0 bases and 9 bases, with 6 bases remaining between them. Per germline, CDR1 LGHNA and CDR2 YSLEER. This CDR3 has 12 residues. The chain recombines TRBV4-3 with TRBJ2-1, with D unresolved. Material: PBMCs. This TCR derives from a man in his forties in good health and CMV-seropositive. This CDR3 is CASSQDPSEQFF. Written as DNA, the CDR3 is TGCGCCAGCAGCCAAGACCCATCTGAGCAGTTCTTC.